The 3 T cell receptor beta chains in this list originate from one sample, sequenced in a study of cytomegalovirus exposure and HLA in healthy donors. PCR primers comprised 60 Vbeta and 13 Jbeta primers. TCRdb's copy holds only in-frame clones and misses some; the assay was immunoSEQ multiplex PCR. The repertoire includes more than 100,000 clones, 79% of them detected once, and approximately 1.1% sits in the top ten. Material: PBMCs. These receptor sequences come from a male donor in good health and CMV-seronegative.

The rearrangement uses TRBV5-1 and TRBJ2-7, with 11 bases identical to TRBD1. The V gene end was trimmed by 0 bases and the J gene end by 4 bases; junction bases not matched to a gene: 3. Germline values: CDR1 SGHRS, CDR2 YFSETQ. CDR3 length: 15 amino acids. The CDR3 bases are TGCGCCAGCAGCTTGGGGACAGGGGGCGTTTACGAGCAGTACTTC. Translated, it gives CASSLGTGGVYEQYF.

J is TRBJ2-3 and V is TRBV30, with D possibly matching TRBD1 (5 bases). CDR1 and CDR2 from the germline V gene are GTSNPN and SVGIG (reference sequence). V lost 0 bases and J 5 bases, leaving 15 bases between the germline ends. CDR3 length equals 15 residues. DNA of the CDR3: TGTGCCTGGAGTGTAAGGGGTCAGGGCAGAGATACGCAGTATTTT. Amino acid sequence: CAWSVRGQGRDTQYF.

On this clone itself: A junction end diverges from the germline sequence, so it may reflect a read error. The chain couples TRBV15 to TRBJ2-6; perhaps TRBD1 as D (5 bases). CDR3 length equals 17 residues. The V gene's germline CDR1 is LNHNV and CDR2 YYDKDF (reference sequence). DNA for the CDR3: TGTGCCACCAGCAGAGGCGACAGTGTATCTGGGTCCAACGTCCTGACTTTC. Translation: CATSRGDSVSGSNVLTF.